This T cell receptor beta chain was sequenced during a study of blood T cell repertoires in COVID-19. Study in general: Specimens from acute and convalescent COVID-19 originated in the United States, Italy and Spain. From T cells, B-cell-depleted T cells, or PBMCs came the material, which was cDNA or gDNA.

The V and J ends lost 6 bases and 3 bases respectively, with 9 bases between them. The CDR3 covers 13 residues. CDR1 and CDR2 from the germline V gene are KGHSH and LQKENI. This clone was observed once. As handled by the study authors: Amplifying reference gene primers gave estimates of nucleated cell counts. Profiling relied on immunoSEQ multiplex PCR, and the TCRdb table lists in-frame clones only, not all of them. That table furnishes V, J and clone size, whereas the DNA furnished D and trimming. The table lists over 350,000 clones, more than 80% of them singletons, with 1.4% in the top ten. The chain combines TRBV18 with TRBJ1-5; D possibly corresponds to TRBD1 (5 bases). The sample comprised peripheral blood. The receptor was derived from a woman under 40 with active or convalescent COVID-19. The CDR3: CASSSQDNQPQHF. The CDR3 DNA sequence: TGTGCCAGCTCCTCACAGGACAATCAGCCCCAGCATTTT. Full variable domain (outside the CDR3, taken from reference TRBV18 and TRBJ1-5): NAGVMQNPRHLVRRRGQEARLRCSPMKGHSHVYWYRQLPEEGLKFMVYLQKENIIDESGMPKERFSAEFPKEGPSILRIQQVVRGDSAAYFCASSSQDNQPQHFGDGTRLSIL.